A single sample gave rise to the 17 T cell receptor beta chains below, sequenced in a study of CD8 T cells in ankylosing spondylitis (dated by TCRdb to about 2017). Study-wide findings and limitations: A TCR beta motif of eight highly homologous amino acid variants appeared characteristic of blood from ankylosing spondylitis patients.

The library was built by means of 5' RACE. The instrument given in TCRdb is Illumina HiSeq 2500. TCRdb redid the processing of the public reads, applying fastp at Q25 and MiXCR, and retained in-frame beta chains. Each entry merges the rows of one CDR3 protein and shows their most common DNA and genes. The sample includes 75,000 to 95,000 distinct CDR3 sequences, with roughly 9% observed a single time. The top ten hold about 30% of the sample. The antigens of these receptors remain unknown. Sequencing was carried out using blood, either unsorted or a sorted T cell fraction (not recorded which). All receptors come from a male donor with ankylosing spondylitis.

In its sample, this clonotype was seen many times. Here the CDR3 reads CASSSQAPEQFF. CDR3 in DNA: TGTGCCAGCAGTTCACAGGCACCTGAGCAGTTCTTC. This rearrangement joins TRBV12-3 or TRBV12-4 to TRBJ2-1, with a possible D match to TRBD1 (5 bases). Trimming cost V 4 bases and J 9 bases, with 10 bases left between them. The CDR3 is 12 residues long.

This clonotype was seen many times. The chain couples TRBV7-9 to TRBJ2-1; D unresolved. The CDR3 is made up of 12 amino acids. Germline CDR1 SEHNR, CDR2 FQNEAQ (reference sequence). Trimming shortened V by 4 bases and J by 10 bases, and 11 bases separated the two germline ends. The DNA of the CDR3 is TGTGCCAGCAGCTCCTCAGACGGGGAGCAGTTCTTC. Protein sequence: CASSSSDGEQFF.

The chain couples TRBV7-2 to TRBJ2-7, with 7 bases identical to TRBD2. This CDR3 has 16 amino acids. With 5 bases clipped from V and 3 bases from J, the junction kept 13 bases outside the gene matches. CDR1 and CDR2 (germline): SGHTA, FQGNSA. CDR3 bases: TGTGCCAGCAGCCTATACCCGACTGGCGGGAGCTACGAGCAGTACTTC. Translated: CASSLYPTGGSYEQYF.

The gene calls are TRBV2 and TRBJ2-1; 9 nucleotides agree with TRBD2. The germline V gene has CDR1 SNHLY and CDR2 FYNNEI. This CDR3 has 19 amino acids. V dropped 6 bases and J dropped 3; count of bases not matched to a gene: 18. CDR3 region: CASSFDRMTSGRLYNEQFF. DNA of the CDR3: TGTGCCAGCAGCTTTGACAGGATGACTAGCGGACGCCTCTACAATGAGCAGTTCTTC.

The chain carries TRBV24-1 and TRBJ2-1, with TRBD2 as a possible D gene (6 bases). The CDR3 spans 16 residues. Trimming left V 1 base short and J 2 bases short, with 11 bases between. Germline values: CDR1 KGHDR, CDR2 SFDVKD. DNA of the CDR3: TGTGCCACCAGTGATTTCCGGGAGACGACCTACAATGAGCAGTTCTTC. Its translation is CATSDFRETTYNEQFF.

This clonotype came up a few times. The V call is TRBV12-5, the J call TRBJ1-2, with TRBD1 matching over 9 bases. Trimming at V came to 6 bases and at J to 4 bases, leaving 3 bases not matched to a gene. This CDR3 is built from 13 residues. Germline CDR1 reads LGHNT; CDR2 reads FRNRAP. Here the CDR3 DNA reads TGTGCTAGTGGCGGACAGGGGATCTATGGCTACACCTTC. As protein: CASGGQGIYGYTF.

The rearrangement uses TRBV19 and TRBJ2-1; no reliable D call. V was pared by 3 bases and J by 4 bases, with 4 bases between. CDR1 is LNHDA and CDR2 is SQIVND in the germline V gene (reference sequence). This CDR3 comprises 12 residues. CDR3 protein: CASSIGYNEQFF. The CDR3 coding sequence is TGTGCCAGTAGTATCGGGTACAATGAGCAGTTCTTC.

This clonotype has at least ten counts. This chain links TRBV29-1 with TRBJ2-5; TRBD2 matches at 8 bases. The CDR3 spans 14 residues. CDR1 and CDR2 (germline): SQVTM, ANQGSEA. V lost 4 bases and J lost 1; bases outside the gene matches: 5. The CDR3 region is CSVVGREVQETQYF. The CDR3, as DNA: TGCAGCGTTGTGGGGCGGGAGGTCCAAGAGACCCAGTACTTC.

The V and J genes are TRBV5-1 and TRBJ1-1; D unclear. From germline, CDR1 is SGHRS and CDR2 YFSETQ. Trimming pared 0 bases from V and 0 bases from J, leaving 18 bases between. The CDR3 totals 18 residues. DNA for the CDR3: TGCGCCAGCAGCTTGGAGGGTAGGGCAGGAGATCTGAACACTGAAGCTTTCTTT. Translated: CASSLEGRAGDLNTEAFF. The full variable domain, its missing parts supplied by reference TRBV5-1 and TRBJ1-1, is KAGVTQTPRYLIKTRGQQVTLSCSPISGHRSVSWYQQTPGQGLQFLFEYFSETQRNKGNFPGRFSGRQFSNSRSEMNVSTLELGDSALYLCASSLEGRAGDLNTEAFFGQGTRLTVV.

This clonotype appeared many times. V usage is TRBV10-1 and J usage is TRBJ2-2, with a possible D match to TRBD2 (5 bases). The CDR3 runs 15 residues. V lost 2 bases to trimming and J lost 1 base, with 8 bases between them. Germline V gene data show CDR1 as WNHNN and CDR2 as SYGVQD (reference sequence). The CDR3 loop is CASSELAENTGELFF. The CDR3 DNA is TGCGCCAGCAGTGAGCTAGCAGAGAACACCGGGGAGCTGTTTTTT.

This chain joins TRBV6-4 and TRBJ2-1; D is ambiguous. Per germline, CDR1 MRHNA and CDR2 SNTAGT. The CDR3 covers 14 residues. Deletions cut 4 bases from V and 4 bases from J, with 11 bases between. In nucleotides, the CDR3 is TGTGCCAGCAGTGTCAGGTCCACTTACAATGAGCAGTTCTTC. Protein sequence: CASSVRSTYNEQFF.

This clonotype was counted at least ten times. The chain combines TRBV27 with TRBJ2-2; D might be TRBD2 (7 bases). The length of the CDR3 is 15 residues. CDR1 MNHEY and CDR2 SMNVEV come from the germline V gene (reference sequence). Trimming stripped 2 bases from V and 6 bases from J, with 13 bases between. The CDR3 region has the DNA TGTGCCAGCAGTTTACGGGGGGCCCTTGCCGGGGAGCTGTTTTTT. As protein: CASSLRGALAGELFF.

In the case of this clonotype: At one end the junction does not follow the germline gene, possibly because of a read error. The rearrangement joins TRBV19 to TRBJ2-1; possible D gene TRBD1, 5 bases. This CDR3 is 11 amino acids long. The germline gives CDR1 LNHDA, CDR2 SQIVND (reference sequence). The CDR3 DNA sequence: TGTGCCACTAGTCTGGGGCATGAGCAGTTCTTC. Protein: CATSLGHEQFF.

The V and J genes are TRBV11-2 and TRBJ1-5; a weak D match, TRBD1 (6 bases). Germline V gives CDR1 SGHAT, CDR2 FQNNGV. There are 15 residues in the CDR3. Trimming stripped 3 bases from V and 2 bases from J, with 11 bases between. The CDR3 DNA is TGTGCCAGCAGCTTGCTGACAGGAGGCAATCAGCCCCAGCATTTT. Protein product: CASSLLTGGNQPQHF.

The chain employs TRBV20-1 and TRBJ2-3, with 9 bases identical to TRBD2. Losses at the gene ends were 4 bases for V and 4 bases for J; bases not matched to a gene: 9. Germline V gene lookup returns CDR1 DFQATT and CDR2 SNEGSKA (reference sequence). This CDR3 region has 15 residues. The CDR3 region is CSATGVAGAPDTQYF. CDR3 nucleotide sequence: TGCAGTGCTACTGGGGTAGCGGGAGCCCCAGATACGCAGTATTTT.

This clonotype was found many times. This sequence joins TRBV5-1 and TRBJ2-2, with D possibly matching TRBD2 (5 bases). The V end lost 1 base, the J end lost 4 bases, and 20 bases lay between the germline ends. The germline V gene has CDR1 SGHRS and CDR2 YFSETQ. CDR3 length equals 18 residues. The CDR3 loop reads CASSLRSAFGLITGELFF. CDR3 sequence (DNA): TGCGCCAGCAGCTTGCGTTCGGCCTTTGGACTTATCACCGGGGAGCTGTTTTTT.

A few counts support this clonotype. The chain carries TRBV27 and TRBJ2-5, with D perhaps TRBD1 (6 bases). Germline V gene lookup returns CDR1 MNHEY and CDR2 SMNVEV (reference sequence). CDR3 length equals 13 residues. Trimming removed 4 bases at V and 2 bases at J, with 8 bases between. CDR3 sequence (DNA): TGTGCCAGCAGTTCCCAGGGGCAAGAGACCCAGTACTTC. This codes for CASSSQGQETQYF.